Detailed here is one T cell receptor beta chain. Isolation of PBMCs gave at least 6 million cells per sample. A second PCR of 7 to 11 cycles used a sample-barcoded 5' primer and a J-beta primer mix. TCRdb re-called the 5' RACE reads with MiXCR, one entry per CDR3 protein. Of about 970,000 distinct CDR3 sequences detected, approximately 50% appear once; the ten largest clones hold 20% to 25%. Germline V gene sequence: CDR1 MNHNY, CDR2 SVGAGI (reference sequence). The V and J ends lost 4 bases and 0 bases, in that order; junction bases with no gene match: 6. The CDR3 contains 15 residues. The data are from a study of blood T cells in healthy people across ages.

This TCR was sampled from a woman aged 60-75 years in good health. The chain has TRBV6-6 and TRBJ2-7, with 7 bases identical to TRBD1. Sequenced: blood. Written as DNA, the CDR3 is TGTGCCAGCAGTTTCGGGGACAGTAGCTCCTACGAGCAGTACTTC. This gives the protein CASSFGDSSSYEQYF.